These 9 T cell receptor beta chains originate from one sample sequenced in a study of cytomegalovirus exposure and HLA in healthy donors. The study ran its PCR with 60 Vbeta and 13 Jbeta primers. TCRdb's copy holds only in-frame clones and misses some; the assay was immunoSEQ multiplex PCR. The data show under 200,000 clones, roughly 85% seen once. The specimen sequenced was PBMCs. The receptor set was obtained from a woman aged 18 to 35 in good health and CMV-seronegative.

The rearrangement uses TRBV7-2 and TRBJ1-3, with no clear D. Germline values: CDR1 SGHTA, CDR2 FQGNSA. The CDR3 sequence is 15 residues long. V shed 2 bases and J shed 0 bases, with 8 bases lying between them. As DNA, the CDR3 is TGTGCCAGCAGCTTATCCCCTAGCTCTGGAAACACCATATATTTT. It encodes CASSLSPSSGNTIYF.

This clone has just one count. The chain links TRBV28 to TRBJ2-7; 8 bases agree with TRBD2. The CDR3 has 15 residues. CDR1 MDHEN and CDR2 SYDVKM come from the germline V gene. J was trimmed by 1 base and V by 6 bases; bases with no gene match: 8. The CDR3 DNA reads TGTGCCAGCAGATCTTCCTCTAGCGGGTCCTACGAGCAGTACTTC. This codes for CASRSSSSGSYEQYF.

The chain combines TRBV18 with TRBJ2-7, with 10 nucleotides matching TRBD1. The end of the DNA aligns better with TRBJ2-1, so the J call may be wrong. Per the germline V gene, CDR1 is KGHSH and CDR2 is LQKENI. The CDR3 has 14 residues. The chain's CDR3 is CASSPRDRGGEQFF. As DNA, the CDR3 is TGTGCCAGCTCACCCCGGGACAGGGGAGGCGAGCAGTTCTTC.

The chain is built from TRBV7-2 and TRBJ2-1; 9 bases map to TRBD2. Trimming removed 7 bases from V and 8 bases from J; junction bases left unmatched: 15. Germline-derived CDR1 and CDR2 are SGHTA and FQGNSA. This CDR3 comprises 16 residues. DNA for the CDR3: TGTGCCAGCACCGCAACCACCGGGACTAGCTTCGATGAGCAGTTCTTC. Protein product: CASTATTGTSFDEQFF.

This clone was seen a handful of times. V is TRBV10-3 and J is TRBJ2-1, with 7 bases identical to TRBD2. Trimming took 6 bases from V and 8 from J; bases not matched to a gene: 10. CDR1 ENHRY and CDR2 SYGVKD come from the germline V gene. The CDR3 has 14 residues. CDR3 DNA sequence: TGTGCCATCAGGCCGAGCGGGGCCAGGGATGAGCAGTTCTTC. Translation: CAIRPSGARDEQFF.

The chain links TRBV29-1 to TRBJ1-1; D is unclear. Trimming pared 4 bases from V and 3 bases from J, leaving 3 bases between. Germline CDR1 SQVTM, CDR2 ANQGSEA. The CDR3 spans 10 residues. This chain's CDR3 is CSVVDTEAFF. The CDR3 DNA follows: TGCAGCGTTGTAGACACTGAAGCTTTCTTT.

The chain has TRBV30 and TRBJ1-2; D not resolved. Germline CDR1 reads GTSNPN; CDR2 reads SVGIG (reference sequence). The CDR3 length is 14 residues. V was clipped by 0 bases and J by 8 bases, with 16 bases between them. The CDR3 DNA is TGTGCCTGGAGTGTAAGCTCCCGCCGAAGCGGCTACACCTTC. Translating it yields CAWSVSSRRSGYTF.

This chain connects TRBV28 to TRBJ2-5, with 8 bases that match TRBD2. The CDR3 totals 16 residues. Trimming at V came to 2 bases and at J to 2 bases, leaving 7 bases not matched to a gene. Germline V lookup: CDR1 MDHEN, CDR2 SYDVKM. The CDR3 DNA reads TGTGCCAGCAGTTTACAGAAGTTAGCGGGACAAGAGACCCAGTACTTC. Translating it yields CASSLQKLAGQETQYF.

The chain combines TRBV25-1 with TRBJ2-1; 7 bases line up with TRBD2. Trimming took 1 base from V and 5 from J; bases not matched to a gene: 5. Germline values: CDR1 MGHDK, CDR2 SYGVNS. There are 15 residues in the CDR3. CDR3 protein: CASSEWASGNNEQFF. CDR3 in DNA: TGTGCCAGCAGTGAATGGGCCAGCGGGAACAATGAGCAGTTCTTC.